The source of this TCR beta chain is a study of naive and memory T cell subsets. This clonotype has a count of ten or more. Trimming at V came to 6 bases and at J to 7 bases, leaving 9 bases not matched to a gene. In germline, CDR1 is MNHEY, CDR2 SVGAGI. The CDR3 sequence is 14 residues long. The library had UMIs added by 3' ligation of an oligonucleotide to TCR cDNA. Reverse transcription used DNase-treated unsorted total RNA, aiming for roughly 1 to 1,100 ng. Amplification of ligated cDNA took four PCR rounds with SP2 and nested alpha and beta constant primers. For blood and skin samples, reverse transcription used TCR alpha and beta constant primers. One entry per CDR3 protein, called by TCRdb with MiXCR from the 5' RACE reads. The sample shows some 60,000 distinct CDR3 sequences, 7.6% of them seen only once.

The receptor was derived from a female donor in good health. The V call is TRBV6-5, the J call TRBJ2-3, with 8 bases that match TRBD1. The CDR3 DNA is TGTGCCAGCAGCCCCCCAGGGGGCAGAAATACGCAGTATTTT. Protein product: CASSPPGGRNTQYF.